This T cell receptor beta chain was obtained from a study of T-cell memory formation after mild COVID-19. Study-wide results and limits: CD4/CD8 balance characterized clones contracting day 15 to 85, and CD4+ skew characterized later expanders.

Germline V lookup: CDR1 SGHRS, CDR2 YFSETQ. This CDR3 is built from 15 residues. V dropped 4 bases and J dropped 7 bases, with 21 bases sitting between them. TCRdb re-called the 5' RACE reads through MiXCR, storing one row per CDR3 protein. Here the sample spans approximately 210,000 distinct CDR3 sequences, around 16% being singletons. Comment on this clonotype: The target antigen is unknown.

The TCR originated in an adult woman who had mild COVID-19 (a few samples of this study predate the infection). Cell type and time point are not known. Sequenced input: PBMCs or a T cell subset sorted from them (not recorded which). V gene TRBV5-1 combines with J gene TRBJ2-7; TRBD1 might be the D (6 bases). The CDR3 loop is CASSITGTTLHEQYF. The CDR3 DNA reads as TGCGCCAGCAGCATCACAGGGACGACCTTACATGAGCAGTACTTC.